This T cell receptor beta chain was captured by sequencing in a study of cytomegalovirus exposure and HLA in healthy donors. In the study overall: The roughly 110 validation repertoires were reported in a later analysis to have been generated on the same platform as the approximately 700 first-cohort repertoires.

Remarks on this clone: Its specificity is unknown.

Notes on the study in general: Investigators reported 150 to 200 TCR beta chains as tied to cytomegalovirus. Some public TCRs appeared in many individuals, while most sequences were rare. In vitro checks showed that a few CMV-associated chains really do target CMV antigens.

The CDR3 consists of 13 residues. Looked up from germline, CDR1 is MNHNY and CDR2 is SVGAGI (reference sequence). The ends were cut back, 0 bases at V and 6 bases at J, with 5 bases in the middle. The table came from immunoSEQ multiplex PCR; TCRdb's copy has only in-frame clones and leaves some out. The table has about 70,000 clones, 94% seen once. Source material: PBMCs. The chain carries TRBV6-6 and TRBJ2-2, with D possibly being TRBD2 (5 bases). The receptor was derived from a woman aged 18-35 years in good health and CMV-seropositive. The CDR3 is CASSYSRAGELFF. In nucleotides, the CDR3 is TGTGCCAGCAGTTACTCGAGGGCCGGGGAGCTGTTTTTT.